This record covers a single T cell receptor beta chain. Its target is unknown. This sample is drawn from a study of cytomegalovirus exposure and HLA in healthy donors. Overall study results and limits: It was about 180 TCR beta chains that were listed as cytomegalovirus-associated.

The repertoire was sequenced with immunoSEQ multiplex PCR; TCRdb's copy has only in-frame clones and lacks some. The sample holds roughly 330,000 clones, roughly 87% seen once. This CDR3 region has 14 residues. CDR1 is MNHEY, CDR2 SVGAGI, per germline. Trimming removed 8 bases at V and 0 bases at J, with 13 bases between. The clonotype originates from a woman aged 25 to 39 in good health and CMV-seropositive. Sequencing input: PBMCs. The rearrangement joins TRBV6-5 to TRBJ1-1; D not resolved. In DNA, the CDR3 is TGTGCCAGCTTTGACGGCTCCATGAACACTGAAGCTTTCTTT. This encodes CASFDGSMNTEAFF.